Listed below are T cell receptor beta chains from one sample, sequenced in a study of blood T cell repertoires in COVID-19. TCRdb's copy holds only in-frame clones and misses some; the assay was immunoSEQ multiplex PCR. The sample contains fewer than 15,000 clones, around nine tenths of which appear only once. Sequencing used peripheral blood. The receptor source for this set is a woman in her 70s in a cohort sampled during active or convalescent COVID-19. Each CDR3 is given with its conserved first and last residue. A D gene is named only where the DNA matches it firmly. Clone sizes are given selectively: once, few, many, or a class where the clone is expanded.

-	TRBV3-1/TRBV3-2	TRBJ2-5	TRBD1	CASSRQGTQTQYF	TGTGCCAGCAGTCGACAGGGCACGCAGACCCAGTACTTC
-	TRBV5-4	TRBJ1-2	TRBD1	CASSSTDRLYGYTF	TGTGCCAGCAGCTCGACGGACAGGCTCTATGGCTACACCTTC
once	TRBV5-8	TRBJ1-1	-	CASSWIPRGTEAFF	TGTGCCAGCAGCTGGATACCCAGGGGCACTGAAGCTTTCTTT
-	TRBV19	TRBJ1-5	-	CASSITDYSNQPQHF	TGTGCCAGTAGTATAACAGATTATAGCAATCAGCCCCAGCATTTT
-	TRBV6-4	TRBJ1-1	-	CASSGRPTGLDTEAFF	TGTGCCAGCAGTGGCCGCCCGACAGGATTGGACACTGAAGCTTTCTTT
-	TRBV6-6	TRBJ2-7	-	CASSLTRDEQYF	TGTGCCAGCTCACTAACCCGGGACGAGCAGTACTTC
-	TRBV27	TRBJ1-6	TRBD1	CASSFKQGFAYNSPLHF	TGTGCCAGCAGTTTTAAACAGGGGTTCGCCTATAATTCACCCCTCCACTTT
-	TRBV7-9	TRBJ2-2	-	CASSPGVSGELFF	TGTGCCAGCAGCCCCGGGGTTTCCGGGGAGCTGTTTTTT
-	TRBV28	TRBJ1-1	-	CASSPHPGGGKTEAFF	TGTGCCAGCAGTCCCCATCCCGGGGGAGGAAAAACTGAAGCTTTTTTT
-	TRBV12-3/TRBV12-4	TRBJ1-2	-	CASSYSGHYGYTF	TGTGCCAGCAGTTATTCAGGCCACTATGGCTACACCTTC
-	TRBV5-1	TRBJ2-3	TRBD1	CASSPGQLGTDTQYF	TGCGCCAGCTCCCCGGGACAGCTAGGCACAGATACGCAGTATTTT
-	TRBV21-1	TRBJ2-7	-	CASSNGTRTYEQYF	TGTGCCAGCAGCAATGGGACTCGGACCTACGAGCAGTACTTC
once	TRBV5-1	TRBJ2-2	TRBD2	CASSLVSGGATGELFF	TGCGCCAGCAGCTTGGTCAGCGGGGGGGCGACCGGGGAGCTGTTTTTT
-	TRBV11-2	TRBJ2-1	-	CASSQRRGGLYNEQFF	TGTGCCAGCAGCCAAAGGAGGGGGGGGCTATACAATGAGCAGTTCTTC
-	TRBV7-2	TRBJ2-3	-	CASSWQFQDTQYF	TGTGCCAGCAGCTGGCAATTCCAAGATACGCAGTATTTT
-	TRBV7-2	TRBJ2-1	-	CASSTRTGNEQFF	TGTGCCAGCAGCACCCGTACCGGGAACGAGCAGTTCTTC
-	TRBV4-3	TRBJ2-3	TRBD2	CASSGGLAGGPGTDTQYF	TGCGCCAGCAGCGGGGGACTAGCGGGGGGGCCCGGCACAGATACGCAGTATTTT
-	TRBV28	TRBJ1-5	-	CASSFFRVGQPQHF	TGTGCCAGCAGTTTCTTCAGGGTGGGCCAGCCCCAGCATTTT
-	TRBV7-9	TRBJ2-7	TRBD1	CASSLDSGTGVHEQYF	TGTGCCAGCAGCTTAGATTCGGGGACAGGGGTCCACGAGCAGTACTTC
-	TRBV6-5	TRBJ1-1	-	CASSYSRATEAFF	TGTGCCAGCAGTTACTCCAGGGCCACTGAAGCTTTCTTT
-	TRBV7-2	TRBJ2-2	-	CASRPDSLTGELFF	TGTGCCAGCAGACCAGACAGCCTAACCGGGGAGCTGTTTTTT
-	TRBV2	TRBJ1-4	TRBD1	CASRGGQVRGREKLFF	TGTGCCAGCAGGGGCGGACAGGTTCGGGGTAGGGAAAAACTGTTTTTT
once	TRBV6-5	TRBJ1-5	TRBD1	CANRTSTGNNQPQHF	TGTGCCAACAGAACATCGACAGGGAACAATCAGCCCCAGCATTTT
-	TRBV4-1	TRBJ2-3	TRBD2	CASSQETSGGAGTQYF	TGCGCCAGCAGCCAGGAGACTAGCGGGGGGGCAGGTACGCAGTATTTT
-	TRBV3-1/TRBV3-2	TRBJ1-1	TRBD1	CASSREQGTAFF	TGTGCCAGCAGCCGAGAACAGGGGACAGCTTTCTTT
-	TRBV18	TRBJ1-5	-	CASSLLMTAKSATPQHF	TGTGCCAGCTCGCTATTGATGACAGCAAAATCAGCAACGCCCCAGCATTTT
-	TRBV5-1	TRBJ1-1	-	CASSLGDREYTEAFF	TGCGCCAGCAGCTTGGGGGACCGGGAGTACACTGAAGCTTTCTTT
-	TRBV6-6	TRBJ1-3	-	CASSYQNSGNTIYF	TGTGCCAGCAGTTACCAAAACTCTGGAAACACCATATATTTT
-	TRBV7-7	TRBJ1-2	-	CASRLDSKPQSYGYTF	TGTGCCAGCAGACTAGACTCTAAGCCCCAAAGCTATGGCTACACCTTC
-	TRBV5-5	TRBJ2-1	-	CASSWGTQSNEQFF	TGTGCCAGCAGCTGGGGCACTCAAAGCAATGAGCAGTTCTTC
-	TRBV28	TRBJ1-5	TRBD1	CASSSTDRIYQPQHF	TGTGCCAGCAGTTCAACGGACAGGATCTACCAGCCCCAGCATTTT
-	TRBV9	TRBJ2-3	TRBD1	CASMAGQGTLTDTQYF	TGTGCCAGCATGGCGGGACAGGGCACCCTCACAGATACGCAGTATTTT
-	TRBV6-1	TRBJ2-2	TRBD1	CASSESPGGTGELFF	TGTGCCAGCAGTGAAAGCCCAGGGGGCACCGGGGAGCTGTTTTTT
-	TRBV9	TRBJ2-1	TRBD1	CASSVGQGVLNEQFF	TGTGCCAGCAGCGTGGGACAGGGGGTTTTAAATGAGCAGTTCTTC
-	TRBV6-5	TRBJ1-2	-	CASTEAGGLGYTF	TGTGCCAGCACCGAGGCGGGGGGGCTTGGCTACACCTTC
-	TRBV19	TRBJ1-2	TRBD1	CASSFPGQGAYGYTF	TGTGCCAGTAGCTTCCCGGGACAGGGAGCCTATGGCTACACCTTC
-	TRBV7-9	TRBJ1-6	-	CASRRQGTASPLHF	TGTGCCAGCAGGCGTCAGGGAACGGCCTCACCCCTCCACTTT
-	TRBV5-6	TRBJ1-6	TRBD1	CASSLGQGGWDSPLHF	TGTGCCAGCAGCTTGGGACAGGGGGGATGGGATTCACCCCTCCACTTT
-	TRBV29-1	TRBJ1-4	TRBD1	CSGSQGYNEKLFF	TGCAGCGGATCACAGGGGTATAATGAAAAACTGTTTTTT
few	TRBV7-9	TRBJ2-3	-	CASSLEGSTDTQYF	TGTGCCAGCAGCTTAGAGGGGAGCACAGATACGCAGTATTTT
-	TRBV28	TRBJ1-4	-	CASSLVSRRALGTNEKLFF	TGTGCCAGCAGTTTAGTAAGCCGGAGAGCCCTCGGCACTAATGAAAAACTGTTTTTT
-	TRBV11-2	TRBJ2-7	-	CASSWGSSYEQYF	TGTGCCAGCAGCTGGGGCAGTTCCTACGAGCAGTACTTC
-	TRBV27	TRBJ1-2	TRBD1	CASSLGDRGRIQGYTF	TGTGCCAGCAGTTTAGGGGACAGGGGCAGAATTCAGGGCTACACCTTC
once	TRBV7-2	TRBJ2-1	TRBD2	CASSLGLAYNNEQFF	TGTGCCAGCAGCTTAGGACTAGCGTACAACAATGAGCAGTTCTTC
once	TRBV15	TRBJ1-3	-	CATSREGGPGNTIYF	TGTGCCACCAGCAGAGAGGGGGGGCCTGGAAACACCATATATTTT
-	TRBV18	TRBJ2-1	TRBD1	CASSPPRQGERNEQFF	TGTGCCAGCTCACCACCGAGACAGGGGGAGAGGAATGAGCAGTTCTTC
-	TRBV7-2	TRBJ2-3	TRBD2	CASSLGGTSAQYF	TGTGCCAGCAGCTTAGGTGGGACTAGCGCGCAGTATTTT
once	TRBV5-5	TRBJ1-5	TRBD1	CASSLEGARNQPQHF	TGTGCCAGCAGCTTGGAGGGGGCAAGGAATCAGCCCCAGCATTTT
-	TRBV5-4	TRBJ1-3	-	CASSGVGGTRSGNTIYF	TGTGCCAGCAGTGGAGTCGGCGGAACCCGCTCTGGAAACACCATATATTTT
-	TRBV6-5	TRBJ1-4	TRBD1	CASRITGGHEKLFF	TGTGCCAGCCGAATAACAGGGGGCCATGAAAAACTGTTTTTT
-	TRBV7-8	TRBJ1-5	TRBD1	CASSLYPGGNQPQHF	TGTGCCAGCAGCTTATACCCAGGGGGGAATCAGCCCCAGCATTTT
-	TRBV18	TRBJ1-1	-	CASSPLQTGRTEAFF	TGTGCCAGCTCACCCCTACAAACAGGGCGCACTGAAGCTTTCTTT
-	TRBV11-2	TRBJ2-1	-	CASSFDSYNEQFF	TGTGCCAGCAGCTTTGACAGCTACAATGAGCAGTTCTTC
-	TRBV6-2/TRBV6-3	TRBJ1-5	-	CASSYLDTDQPQHF	TGTGCCAGCAGTTACCTGGACACCGATCAGCCCCAGCATTTT
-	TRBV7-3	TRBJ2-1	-	CASSQIGERSEQFF	TGTGCCAGCAGCCAAATCGGGGAGCGTAGTGAGCAGTTCTTC
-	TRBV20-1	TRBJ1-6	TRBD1	CSARAGQAFF	TGCAGTGCTAGAGCGGGACAGGCCTTTTTT
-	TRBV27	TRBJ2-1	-	CASNGGQRGGHNEQFF	TGTGCCAGCAATGGGGGCCAGCGGGGCGGCCACAATGAGCAGTTCTTC
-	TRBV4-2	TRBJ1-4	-	CASSQDRGAGEKLFF	TGTGCCAGCAGCCAAGATCGGGGGGCGGGTGAAAAACTGTTTTTT
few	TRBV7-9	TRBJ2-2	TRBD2	CASTDIAGGSTGELFF	TGTGCCAGCACCGACATAGCGGGGGGATCCACCGGGGAGCTGTTTTTT
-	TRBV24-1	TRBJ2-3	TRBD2	CATSDLTSGRTDTQYF	TGTGCCACCAGTGACCTAACTAGCGGGAGAACAGATACGCAGTATTTT